These T cell receptor beta chains were read from a single sample in a study of radiotherapy plus CTLA-4 blockade in lung cancer. The table came from immunoSEQ multiplex PCR; TCRdb's copy has only in-frame clones and leaves some out. The sample has 75,000 to 95,000 clones, 80% to 85% seen once. This material consisted of peripheral blood, taken from a patient treated with radiotherapy plus ipilimumab. These receptors were obtained from a human donor with non-small cell lung cancer that progressed on radiotherapy plus ipilimumab. CDR3s include the opening cysteine and the closing phenylalanine or tryptophan. D genes are given only for firm matches. Not all rows give a size; the values are once, few, many and, for expanded clones, a class.

DNA,CDR3,J,size,V,D
TGCGCCAGCAGCCAAACACAGGGGTATGGCAATCAGCCCCAGCATTTT,CASSQTQGYGNQPQHF,TRBJ1-5,once,TRBV4-1,TRBD1
TGTGCCAGCAGCTCACCGGGACACGAGACCCAGTACTTC,CASSSPGHETQYF,TRBJ2-5,.,TRBV7-3,.
TGTGCCAGCAGCGCGAATCCTGGACAGGGTGCTAACTATGGCTACACCTTC,CASSANPGQGANYGYTF,TRBJ1-2,.,TRBV9,TRBD1
TGTGCCAGCAGCGACAGGGAATCCACAGATACGCAGTATTTT,CASSDRESTDTQYF,TRBJ2-3,.,TRBV9,.
TGTGCCAGCAGCGACTACTATGGCTACACCTTC,CASSDYYGYTF,TRBJ1-2,.,TRBV9,.
TGTGCCAGCAGTTTCGAGGCAGGGGTGAACACTGAAGCTTTCTTT,CASSFEAGVNTEAFF,TRBJ1-1,.,TRBV27,.
TGCAGCGTTGACGGGGGGTTGGAGACCCAGTACTTC,CSVDGGLETQYF,TRBJ2-5,.,TRBV29-1,TRBD2
TGTGCCAGCAGCTTGGGACCTTACAATGAGCAGTTCTTC,CASSLGPYNEQFF,TRBJ2-1,once,TRBV11-2,.
TGTGCCAGCAGCTTAGGAAGCTACGAGCAGTACTTC,CASSLGSYEQYF,TRBJ2-7,.,TRBV7-2,.
TGTGCCAGTAGTATTGGCGGTAGCAATCAGCCCCAGCATTTT,CASSIGGSNQPQHF,TRBJ1-5,.,TRBV19,.
TGTGCCAGTAGGGGAAACACCATATATTTT,CASRGNTIYF,TRBJ1-3,.,TRBV2,.
TGTGCCAGCAGCTTAGCAGGCCACACAGATACGCAGTATTTT,CASSLAGHTDTQYF,TRBJ2-3,.,TRBV7-2,.
TGTGCCAGCAGTTACCCCGACAGGGACCCGCAGTATTTT,CASSYPDRDPQYF,TRBJ2-3,.,TRBV6-6,TRBD1
TGTGCCAGCAGTATAGACAGGGGGCTTGGCGGGGAGCTGTTTTTT,CASSIDRGLGGELFF,TRBJ2-2,once,TRBV9,TRBD1
TGTGCCAGCACCCGACAGGGGGACACAGATACGCAGTATTTT,CASTRQGDTDTQYF,TRBJ2-3,.,TRBV2,TRBD1
TGTGCCAGCAGTCCGACAGGGTGGCGAGAGACCCAGTACTTC,CASSPTGWRETQYF,TRBJ2-5,.,TRBV27,TRBD1
TGTGCCAGCAGTTTACGCGTCGGTGAGCAGTTCTTC,CASSLRVGEQFF,TRBJ2-1,.,TRBV28,.
TGTGCCAGCAGCTTAGTTACTAGCGGGAGCGAGACCCAGTACTTC,CASSLVTSGSETQYF,TRBJ2-5,once,TRBV7-9,TRBD2
TGTGCCAGCAGTTGGGGGGGGCATTTGAGTAAAGAGACTCAGTACTTC,CASSWGGHLSKETQYF,TRBJ2-5,.,TRBV27,.
TGTGCCAGCCGGACAGGGGACAATGAGCAGTTCTTC,CASRTGDNEQFF,TRBJ2-1,.,TRBV6-6,TRBD1
TGTGCCAGCAGAGGCGATAGGGACACTGAAGCTTTCTTT,CASRGDRDTEAFF,TRBJ1-1,.,TRBV2,.
TGTGCCAGCAGTTTCGGACAGGGCTCCTACAATGAGCAGTTCTTC,CASSFGQGSYNEQFF,TRBJ2-1,once,TRBV27,TRBD1
TGTGCCAGCAGCTCACGGGACGGACGGATGGAGACCCAGTACTTC,CASSSRDGRMETQYF,TRBJ2-5,.,TRBV7-8,.
TGCGCCAGCAGCCAAGTGACCGGACTAGCTTCCTACGAGCAGTACTTC,CASSQVTGLASYEQYF,TRBJ2-7,.,TRBV4-1,TRBD2
TGTGCCACCAGCCGCACAGATACGCAGTATTTT,CATSRTDTQYF,TRBJ2-3,.,TRBV15,.
TGTGCCATCAGTGGAACCGGGACTAGCTCCTACGAGCAGTACTTC,CAISGTGTSSYEQYF,TRBJ2-7,.,TRBV10-3,TRBD2
TGTGCCAGCAGCTTATGGTCCTTTTGGGGCAATCCCAGCACAGATACGCAGTATTTT,CASSLWSFWGNPSTDTQYF,TRBJ2-3,.,TRBV13,.
TGTGCCAGCAGTCGGGACAGGGACAACATCCAGTACTTC,CASSRDRDNIQYF,TRBJ2-4,.,TRBV2,TRBD1
TGTGCCAGCAGTTCCGGGACAGGACCCTACGAGCAGTACTTC,CASSSGTGPYEQYF,TRBJ2-7,.,TRBV27,TRBD1
TGTGCCAGCAGCACAGGACAGGGGAGTTACAATGAGCAGTTCTTC,CASSTGQGSYNEQFF,TRBJ2-1,.,TRBV5-6,TRBD1
TGTGCTAGCAGCCTAGCCGGGACAGGGGATGAGACCCAGTACTTC,CASSLAGTGDETQYF,TRBJ2-5,.,TRBV7-7,TRBD1
TGTGCCAGCAGCTCGGGGGGGCGCGACTATGGCTACACCTTC,CASSSGGRDYGYTF,TRBJ1-2,.,TRBV13,.
TGTGCTAGTGGTTTGGGAATGGACAGGGTGGGGGGCAATGAGCAGTTCTTC,CASGLGMDRVGGNEQFF,TRBJ2-1,few,TRBV12-5,TRBD1
TGTGCCAGCAGACAGGGACAGGGTAATCAGCCCCAGCATTTT,CASRQGQGNQPQHF,TRBJ1-5,.,TRBV27,TRBD1
TGCGCCAGCAGCTTGGATGGGACGTCTAATGAAAAACTGTTTTTT,CASSLDGTSNEKLFF,TRBJ1-4,once,TRBV5-1,.
TGTGCCAGCAGCTTGGGTACAGGGGGCGCATCTGGAAACACCATATATTTT,CASSLGTGGASGNTIYF,TRBJ1-3,.,TRBV5-4,TRBD1
TGTGCCAGCAGCCTCCGGACAGGCACAGATACGCAGTATTTT,CASSLRTGTDTQYF,TRBJ2-3,.,TRBV9,.
TGTGCCAGCAGCCCGGGACAGGGGGCTTACGAGCAGTACTTC,CASSPGQGAYEQYF,TRBJ2-7,.,TRBV27,TRBD1
TGCGCCAGCAGCCCGCGGACTAACGGGAGGAATGAGCAGTTCTTC,CASSPRTNGRNEQFF,TRBJ2-1,.,TRBV4-1,TRBD2
TGTGCCAGCAGCCCGGGGTACGGCTACACCTTC,CASSPGYGYTF,TRBJ1-2,.,TRBV27,.
TGTGCCAGCAGCTTAATGGCCTCTGGGGCCAACGTCCTGACTTTC,CASSLMASGANVLTF,TRBJ2-6,.,TRBV11-2,.
TGTGCCACCAGCAGAAACCAGGGGGGCACTGAAGCTTTCTTT,CATSRNQGGTEAFF,TRBJ1-1,.,TRBV15,TRBD1